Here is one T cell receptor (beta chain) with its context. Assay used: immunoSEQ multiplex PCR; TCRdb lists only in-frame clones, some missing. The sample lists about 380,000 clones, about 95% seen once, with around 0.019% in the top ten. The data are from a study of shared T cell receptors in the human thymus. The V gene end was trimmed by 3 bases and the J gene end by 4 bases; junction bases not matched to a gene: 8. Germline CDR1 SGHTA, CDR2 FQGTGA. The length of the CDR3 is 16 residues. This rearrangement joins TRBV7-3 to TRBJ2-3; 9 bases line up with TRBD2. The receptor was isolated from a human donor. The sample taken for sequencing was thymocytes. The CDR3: CASSFQGSGRADTQYF. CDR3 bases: TGTGCCAGCAGCTTCCAGGGTAGCGGGAGAGCAGATACGCAGTATTTT.